These 19 T cell receptor beta chains came from one sample sequenced in a study of immune evolution from preneoplasia to lung adenocarcinoma. The data were produced by immunoSEQ multiplex PCR, yet TCRdb's version contains in-frame clones alone and is incomplete. Of thousands of clones listed, nearly 80% are singletons. Sample: FFPE adjacent normal lung tissue. These receptors were obtained from a person aged 55-80 years with lung adenocarcinoma.

A note on this clone: The junction differs from germline at one of its ends, possibly a read error. Other DNA sequences in this sample translate to the same CDR3. The chain combines TRBV30 with TRBJ1-4; D is ambiguous. CDR1 GTSNPN and CDR2 SVGIG come from the germline V gene (reference sequence). The CDR3 is made up of 12 amino acids. CDR3 DNA sequence: TGTGCCTGGAGTGTACTTGCTGAAAAATTGTTTTTT. Translated: CAWSVLAEKLFF. Variable domain in full (rest from reference TRBV30 and TRBJ1-4): SQTIHQWPATLVQPVGSPLSLECTVEGTSNPNLYWYRQAAGRGLQLLFYSVGIGQISSEVPQNLSASRPQDRQFILSSKKLLLSDSGFYLCAWSVLAEKLFFGSGTQLSVL.

The gene calls are TRBV19 and TRBJ2-6; no clear D. Trimming stripped 5 bases from V and 0 bases from J, with 20 bases between. The CDR3 is 19 residues long. CDR1 and CDR2 (germline): LNHDA, SQIVND (reference sequence). The CDR3 reads CASSQRPTSTGSGANVLTF. DNA of the CDR3: TGTGCCAGTAGTCAAAGACCTACATCCACGGGCTCTGGGGCCAACGTCCTGACTTTC.

This chain links TRBV10-2 with TRBJ1-5; a weak D match, TRBD1 (6 bases). Per the germline V gene, CDR1 is WSHSY and CDR2 is SAAADI. Trimming removed 2 bases at V and 7 bases at J, with 9 bases between. The CDR3 spans 13 residues. Written as DNA, the CDR3 is TGCGCCAGCAGTGAGGGGGGGCTGCAGCCCCAGCATTTT. This translates into CASSEGGLQPQHF.

This clone was seen a handful of times. The chain recombines TRBV5-1 with TRBJ1-1; 7 nucleotides line up with TRBD1. J lost 1 base, V lost 5 bases, and 17 bases had no gene match. Germline lookup yields CDR1 SGHRS and CDR2 YFSETQ. The CDR3 covers 18 residues. The CDR3 loop is CASSRKFRDSVPNTEAFF. Written as DNA, the CDR3 is TGCGCCAGCAGTCGAAAATTCCGGGACAGTGTGCCGAACACTGAAGCTTTCTTT.

The chain combines TRBV28 with TRBJ2-7; D unresolved. There are 12 residues in the CDR3. Germline assignment: CDR1 MDHEN and CDR2 SYDVKM. Trimming took off 2 bases at V and 3 bases at J, with 5 bases between the two ends. The CDR3 sequence: CASSLEFYEQYF. The CDR3 coding sequence is TGTGCCAGCAGTTTAGAATTCTACGAGCAGTACTTC.

The chain links TRBV2 to TRBJ1-4; a possible D gene is TRBD1 (5 bases). This CDR3 spans 16 amino acids. Germline CDR1 reads SNHLY; CDR2 reads FYNNEI. V lost 5 bases and J 1 base, leaving 14 bases between the germline ends. The CDR3 bases are TGTGCCAGCAGTCTTGGACACGGGTTAACTAATGAAAAACTGTTTTTT. Amino acid sequence: CASSLGHGLTNEKLFF.

The V and J genes are TRBV5-1 and TRBJ1-6, with a weak D call TRBD1 (5 bases). Trimming removed 0 bases at V and 3 bases at J, with 7 bases between. The V gene's germline CDR1 is SGHRS and CDR2 YFSETQ. The CDR3 length is 15 residues. CDR3 DNA: TGCGCCAGCAGCTTGGAGACAGTCTATAATTCACCCCTCCACTTT. Protein product: CASSLETVYNSPLHF.

This chain joins TRBV11-2 and TRBJ2-3; D is tentatively TRBD1 or TRBD2 (5 bases each). V was cut by 1 base and J by 0 bases, with 17 bases left in between. The length of the CDR3 is 18 residues. CDR1 and CDR2 from the germline V gene are SGHAT and FQNNGV. The CDR3 protein is CASSLGGRDSLSTDTQYF. CDR3 coding DNA: TGTGCCAGCAGCTTAGGGGGGAGAGACAGCCTCAGCACAGATACGCAGTATTTT.

Only one count was recorded for this clone. The chain uses TRBV2 and TRBJ1-2, with D possibly TRBD1 on 5 matching bases. Per germline, CDR1 SNHLY and CDR2 FYNNEI. The CDR3 is 14 amino acids. V was clipped by 7 bases and J by 0 bases, with 12 bases between them. The CDR3 DNA reads as TGTGCCAGCATGAGACAGCGATCTAACTATGGCTACACCTTC. Its translation: CASMRQRSNYGYTF. Looking up the rest from reference TRBV2 and TRBJ1-2 gives the full variable domain: EPEVTQTPSHQVTQMGQEVILRCVPISNHLYFYWYRQILGQKVEFLVSFYNNEISEKSEIFDDQFSVERPDGSNFTLKIRSTKLEDSAMYFCASMRQRSNYGYTFGSGTRLTVV.

This clone came up a few times. The sample holds other DNA sequences that translate to the same CDR3. The rearrangement uses TRBV27 and TRBJ1-1; 8 positions agree with TRBD1. V lost 3 bases and J lost 5; bases outside the gene matches: 5. CDR1 is MNHEY, CDR2 SMNVEV, per germline (reference sequence). The CDR3 contains 14 residues. The CDR3 region is CASSFQGAPTEAFF. The CDR3 coding sequence is TGTGCCAGCAGTTTCCAGGGGGCGCCTACTGAAGCTTTCTTT.

CDR3 bases: TGTGCCAGCGAGGGCGAGGGGGGGAAAAACTACAATGAGCAGTTCTTC. Amino acid sequence: CASEGEGGKNYNEQFF. This chain connects TRBV28 to TRBJ2-1; tentative D call: TRBD2 (7 bases). CDR1 MDHEN and CDR2 SYDVKM come from the germline V gene. Trimming took off 8 bases at V and 3 bases at J, with 20 bases between the two ends. The length of the CDR3 is 16 residues.

V and J are TRBV28 and TRBJ1-1, with 7 bases matching TRBD1. This CDR3 spans 13 amino acids. Trimming cost V 4 bases and J 14 bases; bases outside gene matches: 13. The germline V gene encodes CDR1 MDHEN and CDR2 SYDVKM. CDR3: CASSSEDRPKTFF. The DNA of the CDR3 is TGTGCCAGCAGTTCCGAGGACAGGCCGAAGACATTCTTT.

This rearrangement joins TRBV5-4 to TRBJ2-3, with D possibly TRBD1 on 5 matching bases. CDR1 SGHNT and CDR2 YYREEE come from the germline V gene (reference sequence). The CDR3 is made up of 16 amino acids. V gave up 4 bases and J gave up 2 bases, with 17 bases separating them. CDR3 protein: CASSKTGVLYTDTQYF. The CDR3 DNA reads TGTGCCAGCAGCAAAACAGGCGTCCTCTACACAGATACGCAGTATTTT.

This clone occurred once. The genes are TRBV27 and TRBJ1-2, with 8 nucleotides matching TRBD1. The CDR3 extends over 18 amino acids. V shed 1 base, J shed 5 bases, and the junction held 15 bases outside the gene matches. CDR1 MNHEY and CDR2 SMNVEV come from the germline V gene (reference sequence). CDR3 sequence: CASSLLGTGRGDPYGYTF. CDR3 sequence (DNA): TGTGCCAGCAGTTTATTGGGGACAGGACGAGGGGATCCATATGGCTACACCTTC.

The chain carries TRBV7-2 and TRBJ2-3, with D unclear. Germline assignment: CDR1 SGHTA and CDR2 FQGNSA. The V gene lost 5 bases and the J gene lost 0 bases, with 9 bases spanning the gap. CDR3 length equals 14 residues. CDR3: CASSLTLSTDTQYF. In nucleotides, the CDR3 is TGTGCCAGCAGCCTTACCCTTAGCACAGATACGCAGTATTTT.

The rearrangement links TRBV30 to TRBJ1-3; D is undetermined. This CDR3 is built from 15 residues. V lost 3 bases, J lost 3 bases, and 15 bases lay in between. CDR1 and CDR2 from the germline V gene are GTSNPN and SVGIG (reference sequence). The CDR3 region is CAWRRKGSVGNTIYF. CDR3 sequence (DNA): TGTGCCTGGAGGAGAAAGGGTTCGGTTGGAAACACCATATATTTT.

The V and J genes are TRBV29-1 and TRBJ2-5; 7 bases match TRBD1. J gave up 4 bases and V 8 bases, and 4 bases lay outside the gene matches. CDR3 length: 11 amino acids. The germline CDR1 and CDR2 sequences are SQVTM and ANQGSEA. The CDR3: CSTRQGETQYF. CDR3 nucleotides: TGCAGCACCCGACAGGGAGAGACCCAGTACTTC.

The rearrangement links TRBV10-2 to TRBJ2-5; a weak D match, TRBD1 (5 bases). This CDR3 region has 15 residues. The germline V gene encodes CDR1 WSHSY and CDR2 SAAADI. Trimming took 3 bases from V and 5 from J, leaving 16 bases between them. CDR3 sequence reads: CASSDQGNVWETQYF. The CDR3 nucleotides read TGCGCCAGCAGTGACCAGGGAAATGTTTGGGAGACCCAGTACTTC.

This clone turned up a few times. A read error may account for a junction end that differs from germline. The chain couples TRBV4-1 to TRBJ2-2; 10 bases are a match to TRBD2. CDR3 length: 17 amino acids. CDR1 and CDR2 from the germline V gene are MGHRA and YSYEKL. The CDR3 region is CASSQRTSGRAHRGAVF. As DNA, the CDR3 is TGCGCCAGCAGCCAAAGGACAAGCGGGAGGGCCCACCGGGGAGCTGTTTTT.